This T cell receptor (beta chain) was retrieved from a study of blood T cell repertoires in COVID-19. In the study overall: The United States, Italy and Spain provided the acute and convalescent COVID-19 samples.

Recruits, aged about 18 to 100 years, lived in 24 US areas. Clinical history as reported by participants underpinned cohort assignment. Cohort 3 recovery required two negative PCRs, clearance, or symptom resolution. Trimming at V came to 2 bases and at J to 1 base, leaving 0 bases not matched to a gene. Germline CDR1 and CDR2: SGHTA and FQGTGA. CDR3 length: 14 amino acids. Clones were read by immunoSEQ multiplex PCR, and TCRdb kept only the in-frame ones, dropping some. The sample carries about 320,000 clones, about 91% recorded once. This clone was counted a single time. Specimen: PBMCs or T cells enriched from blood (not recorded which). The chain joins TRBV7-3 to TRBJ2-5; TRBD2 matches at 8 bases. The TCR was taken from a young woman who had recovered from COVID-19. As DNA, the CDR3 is TGTGCCAGCAGCTTAGGACTAGCCCAAGAGACCCAGTACTTC. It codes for CASSLGLAQETQYF.